The 8 T cell receptor beta chains presented below share a single source sample, sequenced in a study of cytomegalovirus exposure and HLA in healthy donors. Sequencing was performed with immunoSEQ multiplex PCR; in TCRdb, only in-frame clones are kept and a portion is missing. The repertoire holds 100,000 or so clones, about 88% seen once, with approximately 5.8% in the top ten. The material sequenced was PBMCs. Receptors originate from a man younger than 35 in good health and CMV-seropositive.

The V gene is TRBV9, the J gene TRBJ1-3; tentatively, D is TRBD1 (6 bases). This CDR3 is 16 amino acids long. V was shortened by 0 bases and J by 0 bases, with 10 bases between the two germline ends. Germline-derived CDR1 and CDR2 are SGDLS and YYNGEE. CDR3 DNA: TGTGCCAGCAGCGTAGGGACAGCGAACTCTGGAAACACCATATATTTT. As protein: CASSVGTANSGNTIYF.

The V gene is TRBV23-1, the J gene TRBJ2-1, with 14 positions matching TRBD2. TRBV23-1 is an ORF, and what it does is uncertain. V lost 2 bases and J lost 0; bases outside the gene matches: 6. This CDR3 is built from 19 residues. DNA of the CDR3: TGCGCCAGCAGTCAACTGACTAGCGGGGGGGTTAACTCCTACAATGAGCAGTTCTTC. Encoded protein: CASSQLTSGGVNSYNEQFF.

CDR3: CATRIGQGYTGELFF. The CDR3 DNA sequence: TGTGCCACCCGAATCGGACAGGGGTACACCGGGGAGCTGTTTTTT. The chain combines TRBV6-5 with TRBJ2-2, with 9 bases identical to TRBD1. The CDR3 runs to 15 residues. CDR1 and CDR2 (germline): MNHEY, SVGAGI. Trimming at V came to 10 bases and at J to 3 bases, leaving 9 bases not matched to a gene.

The CDR3 coding sequence is TGTGCCAGCAGAGACGGACAGGGGGTCTACGAGCAGTACTTC. It encodes CASRDGQGVYEQYF. The J gene is TRBJ2-7, the V gene TRBV28; 10 nucleotides align to TRBD1. CDR1 and CDR2 (germline): MDHEN, SYDVKM. The CDR3 spans 14 residues. With 6 bases clipped from V and 3 bases from J, the junction kept 5 bases outside the gene matches.

This clone was seen only once. The chain recombines TRBV4-3 with TRBJ2-7; 7 bases map to TRBD1. With 2 bases clipped from V and 2 bases from J, the junction kept 12 bases outside the gene matches. The CDR3 runs to 17 residues. Germline CDR1 is LGHNA and CDR2 is YSLEER. CDR3 protein: CASSQKPSRGRAYEQYF. CDR3 DNA sequence: TGCGCCAGCAGCCAAAAGCCGAGTAGGGGGCGGGCCTACGAGCAGTACTTC.

The rearrangement joins TRBV6-6 to TRBJ2-2; 9 nucleotides agree with TRBD1. The CDR3 spans 15 residues. Germline assignment: CDR1 MNHNY and CDR2 SVGAGI (reference sequence). V gave up 5 bases and J gave up 3 bases; unmatched junction bases: 4. DNA of the CDR3: TGTGCCAGCAGTGGCCGGGACAGGGACACCGGGGAGCTGTTTTTT. Its protein is CASSGRDRDTGELFF.

This chain joins TRBV19 and TRBJ2-5, with 12 bases fitting TRBD2. The V and J ends lost 3 bases and 6 bases, in that order; junction bases with no gene match: 11. Germline V gene lookup returns CDR1 LNHDA and CDR2 SQIVND (reference sequence). The CDR3 is made up of 17 amino acids. CDR3 sequence: CASSISLAGGPLKTQYF. CDR3 sequence (DNA): TGTGCCAGTAGTATCTCCCTAGCGGGGGGGCCTTTGAAGACCCAGTACTTC.

The CDR3 loop is CASSLGTGGRNTIYF. CDR3 sequence (DNA): TGTGCCAGCAGCTTAGGGACAGGGGGCAGAAACACCATATATTTT. The V and J genes are TRBV5-4 and TRBJ1-3, with 12 nucleotides matching TRBD1. The CDR3 contains 15 residues. Germline V gene lookup returns CDR1 SGHNT and CDR2 YYREEE (reference sequence). Trimming removed 2 bases from V and 5 bases from J; junction bases left unmatched: 2.